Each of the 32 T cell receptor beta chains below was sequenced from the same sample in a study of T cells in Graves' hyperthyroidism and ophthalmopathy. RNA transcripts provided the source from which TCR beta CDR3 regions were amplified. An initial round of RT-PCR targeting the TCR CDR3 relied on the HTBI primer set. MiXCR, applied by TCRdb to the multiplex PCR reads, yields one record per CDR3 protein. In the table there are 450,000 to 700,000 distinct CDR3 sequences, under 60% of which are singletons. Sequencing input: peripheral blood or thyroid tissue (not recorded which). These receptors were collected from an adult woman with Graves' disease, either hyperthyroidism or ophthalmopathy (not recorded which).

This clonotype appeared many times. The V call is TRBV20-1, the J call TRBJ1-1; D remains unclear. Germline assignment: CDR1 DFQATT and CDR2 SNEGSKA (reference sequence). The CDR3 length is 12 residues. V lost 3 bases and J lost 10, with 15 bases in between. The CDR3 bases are TGCAGTGCTAGTGTAGTTGCGGGAGGAGCTTTCTTT. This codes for CSASVVAGGAFF.

The CDR3 DNA reads as TGTGCCATCCTGGGAGGAGTAAGCCCCACCTACGAGCAGTACTTC. Translation gives CAILGGVSPTYEQYF. This sequence joins TRBV10-3 and TRBJ2-7; D is possibly TRBD2 (6 bases). Trimming took 8 bases from V and 2 from J, leaving 19 bases between them. CDR3 length equals 15 residues. Germline CDR1 is ENHRY and CDR2 is SYGVKD.

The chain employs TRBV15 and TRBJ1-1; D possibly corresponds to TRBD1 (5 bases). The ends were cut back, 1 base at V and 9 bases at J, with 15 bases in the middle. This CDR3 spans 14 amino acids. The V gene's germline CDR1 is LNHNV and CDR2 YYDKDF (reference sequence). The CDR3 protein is CATSRASGETQAFF. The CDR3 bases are TGTGCCACCAGCAGAGCTTCGGGGGAAACCCAAGCTTTCTTT.

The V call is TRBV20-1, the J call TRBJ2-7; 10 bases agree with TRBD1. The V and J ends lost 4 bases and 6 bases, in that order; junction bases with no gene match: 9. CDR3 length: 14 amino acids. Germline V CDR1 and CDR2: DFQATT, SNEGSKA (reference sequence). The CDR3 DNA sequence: TGCAGTGCTATCCTTCCCGACAGGGGGCGCGAGCAGTACTTC. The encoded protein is CSAILPDRGREQYF.

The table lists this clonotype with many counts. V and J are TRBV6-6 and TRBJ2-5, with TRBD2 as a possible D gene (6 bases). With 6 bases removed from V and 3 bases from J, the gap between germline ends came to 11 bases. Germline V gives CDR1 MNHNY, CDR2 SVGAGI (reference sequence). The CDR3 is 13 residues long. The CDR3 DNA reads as TGTGCCAGCAGGAACGGGACTGAAGAGACCCAGTACTTC. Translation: CASRNGTEETQYF.

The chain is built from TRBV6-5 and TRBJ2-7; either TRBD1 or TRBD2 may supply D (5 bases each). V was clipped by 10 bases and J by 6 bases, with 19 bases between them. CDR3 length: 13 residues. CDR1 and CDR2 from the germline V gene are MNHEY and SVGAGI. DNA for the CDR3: TGTGCCATCAGAAAAGGGGAGACGGGCGAGCAGTACTTC. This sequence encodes CAIRKGETGEQYF.

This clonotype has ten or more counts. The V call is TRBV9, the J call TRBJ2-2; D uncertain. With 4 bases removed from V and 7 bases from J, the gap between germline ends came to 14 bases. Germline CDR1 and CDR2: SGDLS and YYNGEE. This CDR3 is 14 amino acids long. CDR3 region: CASSSPLGLGELFF. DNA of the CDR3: TGTGCCAGCAGCTCCCCGCTTGGCCTCGGGGAGCTGTTTTTT.

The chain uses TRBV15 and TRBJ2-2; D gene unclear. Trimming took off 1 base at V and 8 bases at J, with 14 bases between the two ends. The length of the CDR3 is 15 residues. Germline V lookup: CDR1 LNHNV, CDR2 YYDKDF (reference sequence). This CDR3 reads CATSRGARRPGELFF. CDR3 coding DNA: TGTGCCACCAGCAGAGGGGCCAGGAGACCGGGGGAGCTGTTTTTT.

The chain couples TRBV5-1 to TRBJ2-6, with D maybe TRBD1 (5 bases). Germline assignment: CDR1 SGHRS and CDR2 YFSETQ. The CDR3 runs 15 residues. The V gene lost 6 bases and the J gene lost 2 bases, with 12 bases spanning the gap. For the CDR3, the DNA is TGCGCCAGCACCGTAGTCAGGGCTGGGGCCAACGTCCTGACTTTC. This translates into CASTVVRAGANVLTF.

The chain's CDR3 is CASSATGDLDSPLHF. The CDR3 DNA reads TGCGCCAGCAGTGCAACAGGGGATTTGGATTCACCCCTCCACTTT. This chain links TRBV10-2 with TRBJ1-6; 7 nucleotides match TRBD1. The CDR3 has 15 amino acids. With V trimmed by 4 bases and J by 8 bases, 8 bases remained unmatched. The germline CDR1 and CDR2 sequences are WSHSY and SAAADI.

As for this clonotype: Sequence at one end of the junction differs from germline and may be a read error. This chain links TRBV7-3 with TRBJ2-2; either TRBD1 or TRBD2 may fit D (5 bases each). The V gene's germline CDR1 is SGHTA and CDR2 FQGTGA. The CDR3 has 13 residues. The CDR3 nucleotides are TGTGCCAGCAGCTCAATGGGGGTCGGGGCGCTGTTTTTT. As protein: CASSSMGVGALFF.

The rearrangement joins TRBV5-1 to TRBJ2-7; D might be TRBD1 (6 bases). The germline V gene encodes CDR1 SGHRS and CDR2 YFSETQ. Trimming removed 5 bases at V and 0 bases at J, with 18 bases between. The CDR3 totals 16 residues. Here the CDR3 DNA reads TGCGCCAGCAGTAGTGCCGGGACAAGGGCCTCCTACGAGCAGTACTTC. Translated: CASSSAGTRASYEQYF. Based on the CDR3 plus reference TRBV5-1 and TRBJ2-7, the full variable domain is KAGVTQTPRYLIKTRGQQVTLSCSPISGHRSVSWYQQTPGQGLQFLFEYFSETQRNKGNFPGRFSGRQFSNSRSEMNVSTLELGDSALYLCASSSAGTRASYEQYFGPGTRLTVT.

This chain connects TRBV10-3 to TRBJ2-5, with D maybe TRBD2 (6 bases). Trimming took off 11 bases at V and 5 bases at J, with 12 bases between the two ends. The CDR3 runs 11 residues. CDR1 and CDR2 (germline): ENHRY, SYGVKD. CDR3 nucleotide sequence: TGTGCCGCGGGGATGATGGAGACCCAGTACTTC. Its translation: CAAGMMETQYF.

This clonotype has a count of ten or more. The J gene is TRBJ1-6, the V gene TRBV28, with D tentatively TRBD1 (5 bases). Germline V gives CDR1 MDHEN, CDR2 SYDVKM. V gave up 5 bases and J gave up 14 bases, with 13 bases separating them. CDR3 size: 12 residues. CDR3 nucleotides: TGTGCCAGCAGTGACAGCCTTAAATCCCTCCACTTT. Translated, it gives CASSDSLKSLHF.

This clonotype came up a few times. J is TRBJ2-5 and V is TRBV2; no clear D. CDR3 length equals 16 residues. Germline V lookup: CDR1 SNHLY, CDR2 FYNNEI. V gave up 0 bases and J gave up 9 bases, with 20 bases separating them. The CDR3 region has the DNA TGTGCCAGCAGTGAAGCGCTTCTGGGGAACAATCAGCCCCAGTACTTC. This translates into CASSEALLGNNQPQYF. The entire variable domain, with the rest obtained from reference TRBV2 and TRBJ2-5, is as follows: EPEVTQTPSHQVTQMGQEVILRCVPISNHLYFYWYRQILGQKVEFLVSFYNNEISEKSEIFDDQFSVERPDGSNFTLKIRSTKLEDSAMYFCASSEALLGNNQPQYFGPGTRLLVL.

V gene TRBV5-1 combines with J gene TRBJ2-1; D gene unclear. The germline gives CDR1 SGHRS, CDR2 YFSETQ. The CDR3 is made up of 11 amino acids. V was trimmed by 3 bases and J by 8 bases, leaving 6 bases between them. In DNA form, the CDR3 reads TGCGCCAGCAGCTCGGGCCATGAGCAGTTCTTC. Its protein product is CASSSGHEQFF.

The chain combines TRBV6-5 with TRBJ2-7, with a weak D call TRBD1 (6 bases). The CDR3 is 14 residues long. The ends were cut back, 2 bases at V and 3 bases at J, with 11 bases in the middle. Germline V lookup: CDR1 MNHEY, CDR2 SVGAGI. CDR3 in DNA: TGTGCCAGCAGTTACGAGGGGGTGAACTACGAGCAGTACTTC. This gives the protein CASSYEGVNYEQYF.

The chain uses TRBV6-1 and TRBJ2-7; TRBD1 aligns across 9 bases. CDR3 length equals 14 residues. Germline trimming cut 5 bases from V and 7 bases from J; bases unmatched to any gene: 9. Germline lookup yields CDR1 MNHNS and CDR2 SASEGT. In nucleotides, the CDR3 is TGTGCCAGCAGTATGGACAGGGGTAGGGAAGAGCAGTACTTC. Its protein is CASSMDRGREEQYF.

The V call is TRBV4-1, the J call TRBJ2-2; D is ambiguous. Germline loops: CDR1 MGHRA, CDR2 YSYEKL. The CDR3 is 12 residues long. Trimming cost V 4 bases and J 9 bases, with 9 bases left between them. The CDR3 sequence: CASSRDRRELFF. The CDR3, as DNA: TGCGCCAGCAGCCGCGATCGGCGGGAGCTGTTTTTT.

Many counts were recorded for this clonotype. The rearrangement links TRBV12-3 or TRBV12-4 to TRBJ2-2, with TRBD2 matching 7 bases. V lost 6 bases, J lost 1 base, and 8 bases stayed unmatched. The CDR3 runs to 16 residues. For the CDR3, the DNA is TGTGCCAGCAGCCTACTCGCGGGGGTGAACACCGGGGAGCTGTTTTTT. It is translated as CASSLLAGVNTGELFF.

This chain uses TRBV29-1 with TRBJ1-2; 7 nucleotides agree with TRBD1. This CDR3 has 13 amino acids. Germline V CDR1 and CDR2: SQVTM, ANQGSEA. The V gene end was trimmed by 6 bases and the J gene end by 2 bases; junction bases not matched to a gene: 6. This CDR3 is CSVQTGLNYGYTF. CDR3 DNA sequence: TGCAGCGTACAGACAGGGTTAAACTATGGCTACACCTTC.

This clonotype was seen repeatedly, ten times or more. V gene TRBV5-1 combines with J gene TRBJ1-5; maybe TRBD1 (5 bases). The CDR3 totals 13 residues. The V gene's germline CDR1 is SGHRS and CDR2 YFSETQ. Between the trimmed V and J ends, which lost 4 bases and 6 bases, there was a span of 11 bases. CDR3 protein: CASSPDGTQPQHF. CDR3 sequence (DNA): TGCGCCAGCAGCCCGGACGGGACTCAGCCCCAGCATTTT.

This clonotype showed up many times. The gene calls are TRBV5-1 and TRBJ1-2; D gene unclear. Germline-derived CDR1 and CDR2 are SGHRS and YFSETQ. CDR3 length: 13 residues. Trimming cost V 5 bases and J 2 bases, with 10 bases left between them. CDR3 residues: CASSDGRNYGYTF. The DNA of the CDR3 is TGCGCCAGCAGTGACGGACGGAACTATGGCTACACCTTC.

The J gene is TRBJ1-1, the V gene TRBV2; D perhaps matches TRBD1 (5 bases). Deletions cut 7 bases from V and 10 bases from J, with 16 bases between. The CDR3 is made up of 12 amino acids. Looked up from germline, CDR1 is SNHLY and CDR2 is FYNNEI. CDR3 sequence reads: CASTPGAVGAFF. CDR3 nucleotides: TGTGCCAGCACCCCTGGGGCGGTCGGAGCTTTCTTT. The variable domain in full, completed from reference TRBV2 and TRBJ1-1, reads EPEVTQTPSHQVTQMGQEVILRCVPISNHLYFYWYRQILGQKVEFLVSFYNNEISEKSEIFDDQFSVERPDGSNFTLKIRSTKLEDSAMYFCASTPGAVGAFFGQGTRLTVV.

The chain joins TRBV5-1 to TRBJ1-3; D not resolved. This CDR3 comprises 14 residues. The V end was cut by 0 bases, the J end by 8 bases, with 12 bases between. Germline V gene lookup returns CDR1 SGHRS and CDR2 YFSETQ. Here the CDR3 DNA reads TGCGCCAGCAGCTTGGGGGCGGCTGGCTACACCATATATTTT. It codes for CASSLGAAGYTIYF.

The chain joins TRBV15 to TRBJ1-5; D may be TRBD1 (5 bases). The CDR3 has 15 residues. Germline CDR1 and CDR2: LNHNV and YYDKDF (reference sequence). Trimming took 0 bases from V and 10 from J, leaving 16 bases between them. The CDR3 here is CATSRDRGPGTPQHF. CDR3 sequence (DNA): TGTGCCACCAGCAGAGATCGGGGCCCGGGTACACCCCAGCATTTT.

The CDR3 region has the DNA TGTGCCAGCAGCTCCAGGGGTGGTTCAGAGACCCAGCATTTT. Residues: CASSSRGGSETQHF. The rearrangement uses TRBV13 and TRBJ1-5; TRBD1 might be the D (6 bases). CDR1 is PRHDT, CDR2 FYEKMQ, per germline (reference sequence). Trimming pared 4 bases from V and 11 bases from J, leaving 18 bases between. CDR3 length equals 14 residues.

The CDR3, as DNA: TGTGCCATCAGCCGGACAGGGGGCGATGGTTCACCCCTCCACTTT. Residues: CAISRTGGDGSPLHF. This chain links TRBV10-3 with TRBJ1-6, with TRBD1 identical over 11 bases. The germline V gene encodes CDR1 ENHRY and CDR2 SYGVKD. This CDR3 spans 15 amino acids. The J segment lost 9 bases and the V segment lost 6 bases, leaving 7 bases of the junction unmatched.

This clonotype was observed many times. The CDR3 protein is CSARTAGTTTYEQYF. CDR3 DNA sequence: TGCAGTGCTAGAACAGCCGGGACTACGACCTACGAGCAGTACTTC. This chain connects TRBV20-1 to TRBJ2-7, with 7 bases lining up with TRBD2. The CDR3 loop spans 15 amino acids. Germline trimming cut 2 bases from V and 2 bases from J; bases unmatched to any gene: 9. The germline gives CDR1 DFQATT, CDR2 SNEGSKA (reference sequence).

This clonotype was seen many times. The CDR3 nucleotides read TGCAGCGGGTCACAGGGTAGCAATCAGCCCCAGCATTTT. It codes for CSGSQGSNQPQHF. The chain recombines TRBV29-1 with TRBJ1-5; D might be TRBD1 (6 bases). V was clipped by 7 bases and J by 0 bases, with 10 bases between them. CDR1 is SQVTM and CDR2 is ANQGSEA in the germline V gene. CDR3 length: 13 residues.

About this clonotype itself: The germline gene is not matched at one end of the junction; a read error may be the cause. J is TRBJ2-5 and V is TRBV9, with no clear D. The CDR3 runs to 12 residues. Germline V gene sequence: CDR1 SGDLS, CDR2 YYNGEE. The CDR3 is CASRRCQETQCF. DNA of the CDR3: TGTGCCAGCAGACGGTGCCAAGAGACTCAGTGCTTC.

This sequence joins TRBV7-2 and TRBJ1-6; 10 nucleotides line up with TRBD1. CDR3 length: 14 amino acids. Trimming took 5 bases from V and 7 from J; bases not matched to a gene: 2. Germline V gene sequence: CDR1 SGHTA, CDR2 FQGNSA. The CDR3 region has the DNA TGTGCCAGCAGCGTGGACAGGGGGAATTCACCCCTCCACTTT. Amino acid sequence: CASSVDRGNSPLHF.